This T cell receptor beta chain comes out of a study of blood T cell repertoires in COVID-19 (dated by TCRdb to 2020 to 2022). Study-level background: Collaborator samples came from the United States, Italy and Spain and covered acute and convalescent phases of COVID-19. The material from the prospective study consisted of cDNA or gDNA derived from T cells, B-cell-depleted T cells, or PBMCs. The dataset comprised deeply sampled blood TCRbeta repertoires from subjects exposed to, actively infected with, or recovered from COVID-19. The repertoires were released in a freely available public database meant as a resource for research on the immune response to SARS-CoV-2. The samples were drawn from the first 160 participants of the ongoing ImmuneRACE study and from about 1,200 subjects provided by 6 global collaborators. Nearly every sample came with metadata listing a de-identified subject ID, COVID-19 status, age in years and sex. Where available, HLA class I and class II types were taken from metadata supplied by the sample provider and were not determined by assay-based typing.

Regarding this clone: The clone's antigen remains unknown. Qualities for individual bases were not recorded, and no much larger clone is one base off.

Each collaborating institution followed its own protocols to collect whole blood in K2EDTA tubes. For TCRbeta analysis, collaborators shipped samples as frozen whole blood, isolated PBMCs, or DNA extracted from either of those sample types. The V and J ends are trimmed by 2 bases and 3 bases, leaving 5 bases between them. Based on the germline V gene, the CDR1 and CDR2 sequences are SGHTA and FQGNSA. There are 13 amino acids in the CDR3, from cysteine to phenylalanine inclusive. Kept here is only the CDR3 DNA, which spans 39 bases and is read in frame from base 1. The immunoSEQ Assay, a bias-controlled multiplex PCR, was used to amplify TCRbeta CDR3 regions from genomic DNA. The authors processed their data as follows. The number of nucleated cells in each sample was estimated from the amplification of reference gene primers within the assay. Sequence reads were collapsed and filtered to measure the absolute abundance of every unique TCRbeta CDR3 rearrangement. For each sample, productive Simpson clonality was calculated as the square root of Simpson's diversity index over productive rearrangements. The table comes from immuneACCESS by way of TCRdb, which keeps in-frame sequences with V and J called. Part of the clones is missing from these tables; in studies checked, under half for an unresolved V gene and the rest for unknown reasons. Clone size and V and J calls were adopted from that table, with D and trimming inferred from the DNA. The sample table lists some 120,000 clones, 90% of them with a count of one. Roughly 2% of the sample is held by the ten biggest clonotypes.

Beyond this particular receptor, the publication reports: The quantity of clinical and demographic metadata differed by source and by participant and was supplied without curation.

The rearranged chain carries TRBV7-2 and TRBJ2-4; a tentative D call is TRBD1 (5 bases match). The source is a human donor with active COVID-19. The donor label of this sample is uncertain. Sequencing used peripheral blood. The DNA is TGTGCCAGCAGCTTACAGGGCAAAAACATTCAGTACTTC. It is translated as CASSLQGKNIQYF. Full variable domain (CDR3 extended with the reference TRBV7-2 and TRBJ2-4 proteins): GAGVSQSPSNKVTEKGKDVELRCDPISGHTALYWYRQSLGQGLEFLIYFQGNSAPDKSGLPSDRFSAERTGGSVSTLTIQRTQQEDSAVYLCASSLQGKNIQYFGAGTRLSVL.